The T cell receptor beta chain described here comes from a study of cytomegalovirus exposure and HLA in healthy donors. The CDR3 totals 13 residues. CDR1 is PRHDT and CDR2 is FYEKMQ in the germline V gene (reference sequence). V was shortened by 0 bases and J by 1 base, with 4 bases between the two germline ends. PCR primers comprised 60 Vbeta and 13 Jbeta primers. Sequencing was performed with immunoSEQ multiplex PCR; in TCRdb, only in-frame clones are kept and a portion is missing. This sample lists 100,000 to 150,000 clones; its ten largest clones have under 2.5%. Material: PBMCs. This TCR was sampled from a man aged 35 to 55 in good health and CMV-seronegative. V gene TRBV13 combines with J gene TRBJ2-7; D not certain. The CDR3 spells CASSLGRSYEQYF. The CDR3 coding sequence is TGTGCCAGCAGCTTAGGCAGGTCCTACGAGCAGTACTTC.